This T cell receptor (beta chain) was sequenced in a study of human T cells and chemical hapten exposure listed by TCRdb under 2021. About the full investigation: For sensitization, 2% DPC in acetone was applied to a 2 cm by 2 cm area of upper inner arm skin. The libraries were sequenced as a pool, and the TCR yield per sample differed mostly because of small variations in library volumes within the pool. For TCR sequencing, blood came from 25 to 35 alopecia patients at anywhere from one to four time points (pre-sensitization, 2, 6 and 24 weeks). Peripheral blood TCR repertoire changes were tracked in vivo in alopecia patients during primary and secondary sensitization to the hapten diphenylcyclopropenone (DPC). Blood was sampled from patients pre-sensitization (week 0) and at 2, 6 and about 24 weeks after DPC sensitization. Throughout the study period of 20 to 30 weeks, patients also received therapeutic DPC doses to the scalp every week. Patch tests used Finn chambers with 0.01% DPC on the upper back, scored after 6 days by International Contact Dermatitis Research Group standards. The patient cohort, mostly female, included alopecia areata with under or over 50% scalp involvement, alopecia totalis and alopecia universalis. General study outcomes and caveats: DPC sensitization did not change how many TCRs were above 1 in 1000 frequency, and no evidence was found of alterations in global repertoire structure. All patients had alopecia, a presumed autoimmune disease, so their immune response might differ from that of healthy individuals. Repeated subsampling changed both the strength of the expansion versus patch-test correlation and the threshold at which that correlation became significant. Significantly more large CDR3 similarity clusters were formed by expanded TCRs than by pre-sensitization or healthy control sets, consistent with antigen-driven responses. The number of PT1 expanded TCRs positively correlated with patch test score, significant at thresholds 8, 16 and 32 but not 4.

Library preparation was by RACE. The data were produced on a NextSeq 500. During library preparation, unique molecular identifiers were attached to individual cDNA molecules so that TCRs could be counted quantitatively and reproducibly. From each blood RNA sample, both TCR alpha and TCR beta chains were sequenced. The paper's data handling went like this. Samples had a median of about 96,000 TCRs, with a range from roughly 20,000 to 690,600. V, J and CDR3 annotation of the TCR reads was carried out using the Decombinator software suite. To make PS versus PT1 abundance plots, every sample was subsampled to the same number of TCRs (28,000). Expanded TCRs were defined as absent before sensitization and observed at least eight times at the 2-week time point. TCRdb handled the public reads itself, with Q25 trimming in fastp and clone calling in MiXCR, and kept productive beta chains. Entries that share a CDR3 protein sequence are merged under the most common genes and DNA. It is TCRdb's table, rather than the study itself, that gives the V and J calls and clone size. The sample table shows about 360,000 distinct CDR3 sequences, and 4.8% are seen once. Around 2.3% of the sample belongs to the ten largest clones.

This clonotype was seen a few times. The clone's antigen remains unknown. No much larger clonotype is one base removed from it; base qualities were not supplied. The CDR3 runs 14 residues from the cysteine to the phenylalanine. The read is trimmed to its CDR3 DNA, 42 bases read in frame from base 1. V sheds 6 bases and J sheds 2 bases, leaving 10 bases between their ends. CDR1 is given as MNHEY and CDR2 as SVGEGT, both from the germline V gene. Per the publication, the time point label means: patch test 1, 2 weeks after DPC sensitization. Interpreted using the paper, the treatment or condition label stands for: therapeutic diphenylcyclopropenone sensitization with weekly scalp DPC. Blood at each patch-test visit was drawn before the patch test was applied. Eligible patients were aged 18 to 70, diagnosed with alopecia, deemed suitable for DPC therapy, and excluded if pregnant. Total RNA was extracted from unfractionated whole blood collected in Tempus Blood RNA tubes.

The sequence came from a woman aged 50 to 60 with alopecia areata. Some clones in this sample may be carry-over from other donors' samples. Here the chain combines TRBV6-2 or TRBV6-3 and TRBJ2-2; too little of a D gene remains to name it. The sample in question was whole blood, obtained in connection with sensitization to the hapten diphenylcyclopropenone (DPC). The CDR3 reads CASRSRVNTGELFF. The DNA reads as follows: TGTGCCAGCAGGTCCCGGGTCAACACCGGGGAGCTGTTTTTT.